These 28 T cell receptor beta chains share one sample of origin, sequenced in a study of molecular identifiers for immune sequencing clone quantification. One entry per CDR3 protein, called by TCRdb with MiXCR from the PCR reads. The sample lists about 640,000 distinct CDR3 sequences; around 20% were seen once. Material for sequencing was naive CD8+ T cells from blood, with Jurkat cell RNA spiked in. Subset of the sample: FACS-sorted CD8+CD4-CCR7+CD45RA+ naive T cells. Receptors originate from a human donor in good health. Some libraries in this study had Jurkat cell RNA spiked in.

The chain links TRBV30 to TRBJ1-1; D is uncertain. V dropped 3 bases and J dropped 6 bases, with 11 bases sitting between them. CDR1 and CDR2 (germline): GTSNPN, SVGIG (reference sequence). This CDR3 has 12 residues. CDR3 amino acids: CAWSGRRPEAFF. The CDR3 DNA is TGTGCCTGGAGCGGTAGGCGTCCTGAAGCTTTCTTT. Combining the CDR3 with reference TRBV30 and TRBJ1-1 gives the whole variable domain SQTIHQWPATLVQPVGSPLSLECTVEGTSNPNLYWYRQAAGRGLQLLFYSVGIGQISSEVPQNLSASRPQDRQFILSSKKLLLSDSGFYLCAWSGRRPEAFFGQGTRLTVV.

This clonotype has a handful of counts. The chain links TRBV10-3 to TRBJ1-5, with 8 bases fitting TRBD1. The CDR3 runs to 15 residues. Germline trimming cut 6 bases from V and 6 bases from J; bases unmatched to any gene: 10. Germline CDR1 and CDR2: ENHRY and SYGVKD. CDR3 residues: CAISSSGQGGQPQHF. The CDR3, as DNA: TGTGCCATCAGCTCTAGTGGACAGGGTGGTCAGCCCCAGCATTTT.

In the case of this clonotype: A much larger clonotype is one base distant, so this may be a read error. The chain recombines TRBV11-2 with TRBJ2-5; D is perhaps TRBD2 (7 bases). The germline V and J ends were trimmed by 10 bases and 5 bases, with 20 bases remaining between them. The CDR3 has 14 residues. CDR1 and CDR2 from the germline V gene are SGHAT and FQNNGV. CDR3 loop: CANQLQGGGETQYF. CDR3 DNA sequence: TGTGCCAACCAGCTTCAAGGGGGAGGGGAGACCCAGTACTTC.

In regard to this clonotype: One end of the junction fails to match germline, which may point to a read error. The chain joins TRBV10-3 to TRBJ1-5; D may be TRBD1 (6 bases). The CDR3 covers 14 residues. CDR1 and CDR2 (germline): ENHRY, SYGVKD. In DNA, the CDR3 is TGTGCCATCGGTGAGCCAGGGGAACGGAGCCCCCAGCATTTT. This codes for CAIGEPGERSPQHF.

Concerning this clonotype: The junction departs from germline at one end; a sequencing error may be responsible. V usage is TRBV19 and J usage is TRBJ1-5; no clear D gene. The length of the CDR3 is 15 residues. CDR1 and CDR2 from the germline V gene are LNHDA and SQIVND (reference sequence). CDR3 residues: CTSSLATRGNQPQHF. CDR3 sequence (DNA): TGTACCAGTAGCCTGGCGACCCGGGGCAATCAGCCCCAGCATTTT.

There are a few counts of this clonotype. The chain has TRBV12-3 or TRBV12-4 and TRBJ1-3; D unclear. Trimming removed 3 bases from V and 0 bases from J, with 12 bases in between. The CDR3 covers 16 residues. The CDR3 DNA is TGTGCCAGCAGTTTTAGCCTGGAGAGCTCTGGAAACACCATATATTTT. It yields the protein CASSFSLESSGNTIYF.

This clonotype was picked up many times. The chain recombines TRBV4-2 with TRBJ2-7, with D tentatively TRBD1 (6 bases). There are 15 residues in the CDR3. CDR1 is LGHNA, CDR2 YNFKEQ, per germline. Between the trimmed V and J ends, which lost 4 bases and 2 bases, there was a span of 15 bases. The CDR3 DNA sequence: TGTGCCAGCAGCCCAACAATCACAGGGACCTACGAGCAGTACTTC. Translating gives CASSPTITGTYEQYF.

In regard to this clonotype: Possible read error: a much larger clone is one base away. The rearrangement joins TRBV28 to TRBJ1-3; D call uncertain. The CDR3 is made up of 16 amino acids. Per the germline V gene, CDR1 is MDHEN and CDR2 is SYDVKM. The V end lost 8 bases, the J end lost 1 base, and 18 bases lay between the germline ends. The CDR3 DNA reads TGTGCCAGCTTCGGAGGCAACCTCGGTTCTGGAAACACCATATATTTT. Its translation is CASFGGNLGSGNTIYF.

This clonotype appeared many times. V usage is TRBV7-9 and J usage is TRBJ2-2, with D possibly called TRBD1 or TRBD2 (6 bases each). With 5 bases removed from V and 6 bases from J, the gap between germline ends came to 19 bases. Germline lookup yields CDR1 SEHNR and CDR2 FQNEAQ (reference sequence). The CDR3 has 16 residues. The CDR3 loop is CASSPPEGEEAGELFF. Written as DNA, the CDR3 is TGTGCCAGCAGCCCCCCCGAGGGGGAGGAGGCCGGGGAGCTGTTTTTT.

A note on this clonotype: A junction end diverges from the germline sequence, so it may reflect a read error. V gene TRBV11-2 combines with J gene TRBJ1-1, with no clear D. The CDR3 length is 13 residues. Germline CDR1 reads SGHAT; CDR2 reads FQNNGV. CDR3 coding DNA: TGTGCTAGCAGCTTATATTCCGGCGCTGAAGCTTTCTTT. It encodes CASSLYSGAEAFF.

This clonotype was picked up many times. The rearrangement joins TRBV6-2 or TRBV6-3 to TRBJ2-7, with 8 bases identical to TRBD2. Germline V gene sequence: CDR1 MNHEY, CDR2 SVGEGT. V dropped 7 bases and J dropped 2; count of bases not matched to a gene: 4. The CDR3 is 13 residues long. The CDR3 coding sequence is TGTGCCAGCAACCAGGGACTAGCCTACGAGCAGTACTTC. It translates to CASNQGLAYEQYF.

The chain uses TRBV20-1 and TRBJ2-2, with 9 bases fitting TRBD2. Germline V gene sequence: CDR1 DFQATT, CDR2 SNEGSKA (reference sequence). The V gene end was trimmed by 1 base and the J gene end by 5 bases; junction bases not matched to a gene: 5. The CDR3 is made up of 15 amino acids. The CDR3 loop is CSARVSGRDTGELFF. DNA of the CDR3: TGCAGTGCTAGAGTTAGCGGGAGAGATACCGGGGAGCTGTTTTTT.

This clonotype has a handful of counts. V usage is TRBV9 and J usage is TRBJ2-1, with D unresolved. V lost 3 bases, J lost 0 bases, and 4 bases lay in between. The CDR3 consists of 13 residues. The germline gives CDR1 SGDLS, CDR2 YYNGEE. The CDR3 is CASSETSYNEQFF. Written as DNA, the CDR3 is TGTGCCAGCAGCGAGACCTCCTACAATGAGCAGTTCTTC.

This chain connects TRBV11-2 to TRBJ2-7; 8 positions agree with TRBD2. Germline V gene data show CDR1 as SGHAT and CDR2 as FQNNGV. This CDR3 contains 13 residues. Trimming at V came to 5 bases and at J to 4 bases, leaving 4 bases not matched to a gene. CDR3 amino acids: CASSSGTRYEQYF. CDR3 bases: TGTGCCAGCAGCAGCGGGACTAGGTACGAGCAGTACTTC.

The V and J genes are TRBV4-3 and TRBJ2-2; D unclear. Trimming pared 4 bases from V and 3 bases from J, leaving 9 bases between. The CDR3 totals 14 residues. CDR1 is LGHNA, CDR2 YSLEER, per germline. The CDR3 is CASSPSEYTGELFF. The CDR3 nucleotides read TGCGCCAGCAGCCCGTCCGAGTACACCGGGGAGCTGTTTTTT.

Regarding this clonotype: A much more abundant neighbour one base away suggests this may be a read error. The chain combines TRBV27 with TRBJ2-7; the match to TRBD2 covers 8 bases. Germline values: CDR1 MNHEY, CDR2 SMNVEV (reference sequence). CDR3 length: 13 residues. The CDR3 sequence is CVSSIVLAGEQYF. As DNA, the CDR3 is TGTGTCAGCAGTATAGTTTTAGCGGGGGAGCAGTACTTC.

V usage is TRBV12-3 or TRBV12-4 and J usage is TRBJ1-1; D is uncertain. V shed 7 bases and J shed 11 bases, with 35 bases lying between them. The CDR3 extends over 18 amino acids. CDR3 amino acids: CASTISPLLPGHPVGAFF. As DNA, the CDR3 is TGTGCCAGCACTATTTCCCCCCTCTTACCGGGCCACCCCGTCGGGGCTTTCTTT.

This clonotype was detected only a few times. This sequence joins TRBV6-2 or TRBV6-3 and TRBJ2-7; D is perhaps TRBD1 (5 bases). Germline V gives CDR1 MNHEY, CDR2 SVGEGT. The V end lost 0 bases, the J end lost 0 bases, and 9 bases lay between the germline ends. The CDR3 covers 15 residues. The CDR3 DNA is TGTGCCAGCAGTTACTCTCTAGACAGCTCCTACGAGCAGTACTTC. It is translated as CASSYSLDSSYEQYF.

The table lists this clonotype with a few counts. The chain is built from TRBV9 and TRBJ2-3, with 7 bases matching TRBD2. CDR1 and CDR2 (germline): SGDLS, YYNGEE. The length of the CDR3 is 15 residues. V dropped 0 bases and J dropped 2; count of bases not matched to a gene: 3. CDR3 in DNA: TGTGCCAGCAGCGTAGGACGGGAGGACACAGATACGCAGTATTTT. This encodes CASSVGREDTDTQYF.

This clonotype was detected ten times or more. The gene calls are TRBV6-2 or TRBV6-3 and TRBJ1-5; TRBD1 is a possible D gene (6 bases). V lost 6 bases to trimming and J lost 6 bases, with 9 bases between them. Germline V gene lookup returns CDR1 MNHEY and CDR2 SVGEGT. CDR3 size: 12 residues. The CDR3 loop is CASRQQGQPQHF. The CDR3, as DNA: TGTGCCAGCAGACAACAGGGTCAGCCCCAGCATTTT.

A word on this clonotype: With a much larger clone just one base away, this may be a read error. This chain connects TRBV18 to TRBJ1-1; 7 bases match TRBD1. J gave up 0 bases and V 4 bases, and 17 bases lay outside the gene matches. The CDR3 runs to 19 residues. Per germline, CDR1 KGHSH and CDR2 LQKENI. The chain's CDR3 is CASSLSPIRQGPLNTEAFF. The CDR3 DNA sequence: TGTGCCAGCTCACTCTCTCCAATAAGACAGGGCCCCTTGAACACTGAAGCTTTCTTT.

This clonotype was observed many times. The V gene is TRBV9, the J gene TRBJ1-2, with D unclear. This CDR3 is 14 amino acids long. V was trimmed by 3 bases and J by 4 bases, leaving 13 bases between them. Germline-derived CDR1 and CDR2 are SGDLS and YYNGEE. This chain's CDR3 is CASSEDNPVYGYTF. As DNA, the CDR3 is TGTGCCAGCAGCGAAGACAACCCCGTCTATGGCTACACCTTC. The full variable domain, rest sourced from reference TRBV9 and TRBJ1-2, is DSGVTQTPKHLITATGQRVTLRCSPRSGDLSVYWYQQSLDQGLQFLIQYYNGEERAKGNILERFSAQQFPDLHSELNLSSLELGDSALYFCASSEDNPVYGYTFGSGTRLTVV.

In this sample, this clonotype turned up many times. This chain connects TRBV13 to TRBJ2-5; D is possibly TRBD1 (6 bases). The germline CDR1 and CDR2 sequences are PRHDT and FYEKMQ (reference sequence). Trimming cost V 5 bases and J 2 bases, with 15 bases left between them. This CDR3 has 15 amino acids. The CDR3 loop is CASSPTGDPQETQYF. CDR3 coding DNA: TGTGCCAGCAGCCCGACAGGCGACCCTCAAGAGACCCAGTACTTC.

This clonotype was counted a few times. The V gene is TRBV27, the J gene TRBJ2-1; TRBD2 might be the D (6 bases). This CDR3 contains 14 residues. Trimming shortened V by 1 base and J by 8 bases, and 12 bases separated the two germline ends. Germline CDR1 and CDR2: MNHEY and SMNVEV (reference sequence). This chain's CDR3 is CASSLLTSWDEQFF. The CDR3 bases are TGTGCCAGCAGTTTATTAACTAGCTGGGATGAGCAGTTCTTC.

In this sample, this clonotype turned up a few times. V is TRBV24-1 and J is TRBJ2-3, with D possibly TRBD2 on 5 matching bases. Germline CDR1 reads KGHDR; CDR2 reads SFDVKD. V lost 3 bases, J lost 1 base, and 13 bases lay in between. This CDR3 spans 16 amino acids. The CDR3 DNA sequence: TGTGCCACCAGTGATAGTAGCTCCGGGGGCACAGATACGCAGTATTTT. This gives the protein CATSDSSSGGTDTQYF.

This clonotype was counted at least ten times. The chain recombines TRBV25-1 with TRBJ2-7; no clear D. The CDR3 extends over 13 amino acids. Germline lookup yields CDR1 MGHDK and CDR2 SYGVNS. Trimming stripped 3 bases from V and 2 bases from J, with 8 bases between. The CDR3 DNA reads TGTGCCAGCAGTGATACCGGAACCTACGAGCAGTACTTC. Protein sequence: CASSDTGTYEQYF.

This clonotype was seen at least ten times. The V gene is TRBV6-5, the J gene TRBJ2-5; 10 nucleotides line up with TRBD1. CDR3 length: 19 amino acids. Germline V gene data show CDR1 as MNHEY and CDR2 as SVGAGI. V was clipped by 7 bases and J by 2 bases; unmatched bases: 19. The CDR3 DNA follows: TGTGCCAGCACCGAAGGACAGGGGGGTCGATTAGATGTTCAAGAGACCCAGTACTTC. It encodes CASTEGQGGRLDVQETQYF.

Only one count was recorded for this clonotype. A much larger clone differs from this one at a single base, so this may be a read error. Since no conserved phenylalanine or tryptophan closes the CDR3, a read error is the likely cause. CDR3 sequence reads: CASSPYETGEETQYS. CDR3 nucleotide sequence: TGTGCCAGCAGCCCCTATGAGACAGGGGAGGAGACCCAGTACTCC. The genes are TRBV7-9 and TRBJ2-5; 8 bases are shared with TRBD1. Germline CDR1 and CDR2: SEHNR and FQNEAQ (reference sequence). The CDR3 sequence is 15 residues long. The V and J ends lost 5 bases and 5 bases, in that order; junction bases with no gene match: 10.